The 19 T cell receptor beta chains below all came from one sample that was sequenced in a study of cytomegalovirus exposure and HLA in healthy donors. Repertoires were generated with immunoSEQ multiplex PCR, while TCRdb's copy carries only in-frame clones and drops some. The sample lists about 250,000 clones, roughly 90% occurring once. Material: PBMCs. Receptor source: a man aged 18 to 30 in good health and CMV-seropositive.

The chain carries TRBV2 and TRBJ2-5; 9 bases agree with TRBD1. Germline assignment: CDR1 SNHLY and CDR2 FYNNEI. V lost 6 bases to trimming and J lost 4 bases; unmatched junction nucleotides: 6. The CDR3 is 14 residues long. The CDR3 bases are TGTGCCAGCAGGGACCGGACAGGGGTAGAGACCCAGTACTTC. Its protein product is CASRDRTGVETQYF.

The CDR3 sequence: CSAGGGRATYEQYF. The CDR3 bases are TGCAGCGCCGGCGGGGGGCGGGCGACCTACGAGCAGTACTTC. This chain connects TRBV29-1 to TRBJ2-7; 8 bases are a match to TRBD2. CDR3 size: 14 residues. Per the germline V gene, CDR1 is SQVTM and CDR2 is ANQGSEA. V trimming: 7 bases; J trimming: 2 bases; junction bases outside the gene matches: 10.

The CDR3 nucleotides are TGTGCCAGCAGCGTAGAAGGGACTGAGACCTACGAGCAGTACTTC. It is translated as CASSVEGTETYEQYF. The chain carries TRBV9 and TRBJ2-7, with D possibly matching TRBD2 (6 bases). Germline CDR1 reads SGDLS; CDR2 reads YYNGEE. V was clipped by 0 bases and J by 2 bases, with 12 bases between them. This CDR3 is built from 15 residues.

Written as DNA, the CDR3 is TGTGCCAGCTCACAAGCGGGAGGAACTTACGAGCAGTACTTC. The encoded protein is CASSQAGGTYEQYF. This chain uses TRBV18 with TRBJ2-7; 9 bases are a match to TRBD2. V shed 4 bases and J 4 bases; nucleotides not matched to a gene: 5. CDR3 length: 14 amino acids. The germline V gene encodes CDR1 KGHSH and CDR2 LQKENI. Full variable domain (missing parts from reference TRBV18 and TRBJ2-7): NAGVMQNPRHLVRRRGQEARLRCSPMKGHSHVYWYRQLPEEGLKFMVYLQKENIIDESGMPKERFSAEFPKEGPSILRIQQVVRGDSAAYFCASSQAGGTYEQYFGPGTRLTVT.

V gene TRBV2 combines with J gene TRBJ1-3; the match to TRBD1 covers 10 bases. Germline assignment: CDR1 SNHLY and CDR2 FYNNEI. The CDR3 consists of 12 residues. J lost 12 bases, V lost 6 bases, and 5 bases had no gene match. The CDR3 bases are TGTGCCAGCAGGCCCGACAGGGGGCACATATATTTT. Translating it yields CASRPDRGHIYF. The full variable domain, completed using reference TRBV2 and TRBJ1-3, is EPEVTQTPSHQVTQMGQEVILRCVPISNHLYFYWYRQILGQKVEFLVSFYNNEISEKSEIFDDQFSVERPDGSNFTLKIRSTKLEDSAMYFCASRPDRGHIYFGEGSWLTVV.

The chain has TRBV7-9 and TRBJ1-2, with D tentatively TRBD1 (6 bases). The CDR3 totals 15 residues. Per the germline V gene, CDR1 is SEHNR and CDR2 is FQNEAQ (reference sequence). Trimming took off 3 bases at V and 8 bases at J, with 19 bases between the two ends. DNA for the CDR3: TGTGCCAGCAGCTTGGGCTCTGGGGGCGAGGAGGGCTACACCTTC. Amino acids: CASSLGSGGEEGYTF.

The chain couples TRBV30 to TRBJ1-2; D is ambiguous. The CDR3 is made up of 14 amino acids. Germline values: CDR1 GTSNPN, CDR2 SVGIG (reference sequence). The V end was cut by 0 bases, the J end by 1 base, with 9 bases between. CDR3 residues: CAWSVLKGNYGYTF. The DNA for the CDR3 is TGTGCCTGGAGTGTCCTCAAGGGTAACTATGGCTACACCTTC.

Worth noting for this clone: This CDR3 is also generated by other DNA sequences in the sample. The chain carries TRBV9 and TRBJ1-1; D gene unclear. There are 13 residues in the CDR3. CDR1 and CDR2 (germline): SGDLS, YYNGEE. V gave up 1 base and J gave up 0 bases, with 4 bases separating them. CDR3 amino acids: CASSVSMNTEAFF. Written as DNA, the CDR3 is TGTGCCAGCAGCGTATCAATGAACACTGAAGCTTTCTTT. The variable domain in full, with the rest retrieved from reference TRBV9 and TRBJ1-1, is DSGVTQTPKHLITATGQRVTLRCSPRSGDLSVYWYQQSLDQGLQFLIQYYNGEERAKGNILERFSAQQFPDLHSELNLSSLELGDSALYFCASSVSMNTEAFFGQGTRLTVV.

The chain links TRBV6-1 to TRBJ2-7, with TRBD1 matching 11 bases. CDR1 is MNHNS and CDR2 is SASEGT in the germline V gene. The CDR3 has 15 amino acids. V shed 3 bases and J 7 bases; nucleotides not matched to a gene: 8. The CDR3 bases are TGTGCCAGCAGTGAGAGGACAGGGGGCGCGGGGGAGCAGTACTTC. Its translation: CASSERTGGAGEQYF.

This CDR3 is CAWAQISYEQYF. CDR3 nucleotide sequence: TGTGCCTGGGCCCAGATCTCCTACGAGCAGTACTTC. V is TRBV30 and J is TRBJ2-7, with D uncertain. The V and J ends lost 5 bases and 0 bases respectively, with 8 bases between them. This CDR3 region has 12 residues. CDR1 and CDR2 (germline): GTSNPN, SVGIG (reference sequence).

The chain combines TRBV5-6 with TRBJ2-5, with 7 positions matching TRBD2. Per the germline V gene, CDR1 is SGHDT and CDR2 is YYEEEE. With 0 bases clipped from V and 0 bases from J, the junction kept 5 bases outside the gene matches. The CDR3 sequence is 16 residues long. CDR3 DNA: TGTGCCAGCAGCTTGGCACTAGCGACCTACCAAGAGACCCAGTACTTC. This encodes CASSLALATYQETQYF.

This clone has only one observation. This sequence joins TRBV5-1 and TRBJ2-7; D might be TRBD1 (6 bases). This CDR3 is 14 amino acids long. The germline V gene encodes CDR1 SGHRS and CDR2 YFSETQ. The ends were cut back, 0 bases at V and 1 base at J, with 8 bases in the middle. The CDR3 bases are TGCGCCAGCAGCTTGGCCCAGGGGTCCTACGAGCAGTACTTC. This sequence encodes CASSLAQGSYEQYF.

The chain has TRBV11-3 and TRBJ2-7, with D maybe TRBD1 (6 bases). This CDR3 has 19 residues. The V gene's germline CDR1 is SGHNT and CDR2 YENEEA. The germline V and J ends were trimmed by 8 bases and 2 bases, with 31 bases remaining between them. The CDR3 nucleotides read TGTGCCAGCTCCGACGGCTCAGGCACAGGGAACCGTCCACCCTACGAGCAGTACTTC. It specifies CASSDGSGTGNRPPYEQYF.

The chain has TRBV7-2 and TRBJ1-3, with no clear D. V lost 6 bases and J 2 bases, leaving 14 bases between the germline ends. Per germline, CDR1 SGHTA and CDR2 FQGNSA. CDR3 length equals 15 residues. The CDR3 reads CASRFPRVPGNTIYF. DNA for the CDR3: TGTGCCAGCAGATTCCCCCGCGTACCTGGAAACACCATATATTTT.

This clone showed up just a few times. The V call is TRBV2, the J call TRBJ1-2; TRBD1 is a possible D gene (6 bases). Trimming removed 3 bases from V and 9 bases from J, with 14 bases in between. Looked up from germline, CDR1 is SNHLY and CDR2 is FYNNEI. The CDR3 runs to 13 residues. CDR3 sequence (DNA): TGTGCCAGCAGTGAGGAGTCAGGGGCAAGCTACACCTTC. It is translated as CASSEESGASYTF.

The rearrangement links TRBV7-2 to TRBJ1-2, with a weak D call TRBD1 (6 bases). CDR1 SGHTA and CDR2 FQGNSA come from the germline V gene. This CDR3 contains 15 residues. V dropped 3 bases and J dropped 4 bases, with 15 bases sitting between them. The CDR3, as DNA: TGTGCCAGCAGCTTTCTCGGCGAGGGGGTCTATGGCTACACCTTC. Its translation is CASSFLGEGVYGYTF. The full variable domain, with the rest looked up from reference TRBV7-2 and TRBJ1-2, is GAGVSQSPSNKVTEKGKDVELRCDPISGHTALYWYRQSLGQGLEFLIYFQGNSAPDKSGLPSDRFSAERTGGSVSTLTIQRTQQEDSAVYLCASSFLGEGVYGYTFGSGTRLTVV.

This clone was recorded only once. The chain links TRBV2 to TRBJ2-3, with TRBD2 matching 7 bases. The V and J ends lost 10 bases and 5 bases, in that order; junction bases with no gene match: 12. The V gene's germline CDR1 is SNHLY and CDR2 FYNNEI. The CDR3 is 14 residues long. This CDR3 reads CATPPAGEVDTQYF. The DNA of the CDR3 is TGTGCCACCCCCCCGGCGGGAGAGGTAGATACGCAGTATTTT.

The CDR3 is CASSLSSGSWDEQFF. CDR3 DNA sequence: TGTGCCAGCAGTTTATCGAGCGGGAGTTGGGATGAGCAGTTCTTC. The chain carries TRBV27 and TRBJ2-1; TRBD2 matches at 8 bases. J lost 8 bases, V lost 0 bases, and 6 bases had no gene match. This CDR3 has 15 amino acids. The germline gives CDR1 MNHEY, CDR2 SMNVEV (reference sequence).

CDR3 loop: CAISESSGRGYEQYF. In DNA form, the CDR3 reads TGTGCCATCAGTGAATCTAGCGGGAGAGGGTACGAGCAGTACTTC. The genes are TRBV10-3 and TRBJ2-7; 10 positions agree with TRBD2. The CDR3 runs to 15 residues. The germline V gene encodes CDR1 ENHRY and CDR2 SYGVKD. The V segment lost 3 bases and the J segment 4 bases; nucleotides outside the gene matches: 6.